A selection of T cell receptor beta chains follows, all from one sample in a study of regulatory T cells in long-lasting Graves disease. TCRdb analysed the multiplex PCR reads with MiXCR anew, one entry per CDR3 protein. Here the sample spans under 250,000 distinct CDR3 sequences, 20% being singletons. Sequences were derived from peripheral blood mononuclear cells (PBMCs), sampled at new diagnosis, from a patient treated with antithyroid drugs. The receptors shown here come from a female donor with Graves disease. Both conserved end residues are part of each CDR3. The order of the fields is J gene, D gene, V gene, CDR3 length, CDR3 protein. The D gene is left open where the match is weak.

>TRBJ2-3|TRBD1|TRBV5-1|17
CASSLGHRGRSTDTQYF
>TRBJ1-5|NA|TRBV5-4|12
CASSLRDQPQHF
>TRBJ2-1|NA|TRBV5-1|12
CASSLGLPEQFF
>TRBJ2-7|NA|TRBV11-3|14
CASSLAGEGYEQYF
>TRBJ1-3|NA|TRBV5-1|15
CASSLSGVVGNTIYF
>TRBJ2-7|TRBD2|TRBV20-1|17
CSARDPSTSGRVTEQYF
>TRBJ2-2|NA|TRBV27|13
CASSYLNTGELFF
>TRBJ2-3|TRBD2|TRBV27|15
CASSSLAGATDTQYF
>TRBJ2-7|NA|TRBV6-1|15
CASSEAATLGYEQYF
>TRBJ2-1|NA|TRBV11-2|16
CASSLEGWGANNEQFF
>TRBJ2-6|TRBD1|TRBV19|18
CASSIERQGVSGANVLTF
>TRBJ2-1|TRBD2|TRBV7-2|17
CASSSGRTSGRGNEQFF
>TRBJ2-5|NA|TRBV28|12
CASSPAAETQYF
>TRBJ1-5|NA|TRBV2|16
CASSGPRGGSNQPQHF
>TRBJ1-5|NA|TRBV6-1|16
CASSPPLQGGGQPQHF
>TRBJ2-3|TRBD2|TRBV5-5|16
CASSLWLAGGTDTQYF
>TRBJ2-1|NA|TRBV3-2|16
CASSQDAGPTYNEQFF